Listed below are T cell receptor beta chains from one sample, sequenced in a study of shared clonotypes between healthy human individuals. Clones were read by immunoSEQ multiplex PCR, and TCRdb kept only the in-frame ones, dropping some. This table has approximately 1,500,000 clones, 98% appearing once. Sequenced input: naive CD4+ T cells sorted from blood. These receptors were taken from a man aged 25 to 45 in good health. The CDR3 runs from the conserved cysteine through the conserved F or W. A D gene is named only where the DNA matches it firmly. Clone sizes are given selectively: once, few, many, or a class where the clone is expanded.

v_call	cdr3_length	clone_size	j_call	d_call	cdr3_nt	cdr3_aa
TRBV15	13	once	TRBJ1-5	-	TGTGCCACCAGCAGAGATGTGCGGCAGCCCCAGCATTTT	CATSRDVRQPQHF
TRBV6-6	15	-	TRBJ2-3	TRBD1	TGTGCCAGCAGTTACCCGGGACAGGGGACAGATACGCAGTATTTT	CASSYPGQGTDTQYF
TRBV11-3	14	-	TRBJ2-7	TRBD1	TGTGCCAGCAGCTTAGGACAGGGGGCCTACGAGCAGTACTTC	CASSLGQGAYEQYF
TRBV10-3	14	-	TRBJ1-1	-	TGTGCCATCAGTGATCGGGATTTGGACACTGAAGCTTTCTTT	CAISDRDLDTEAFF
TRBV10-3	15	-	TRBJ2-5	-	TGTGCCATCAGTGAGTCAGGTAGACGGGAAGAGACCCAGTACTTC	CAISESGRREETQYF
TRBV18	16	-	TRBJ1-1	-	TGTGCCAGCTCACCTCCAAACAGGAAAGCGAACACTGAAGCTTTCTTT	CASSPPNRKANTEAFF
TRBV5-1	15	-	TRBJ2-7	TRBD1	TGCGCCAGCAGCCGTGAGGGACAGGGGGCTTACGAGCAGTACTTC	CASSREGQGAYEQYF
TRBV25-1	16	-	TRBJ2-4	TRBD1	TGTGCCAGCAGTGAAGAAGAAGGGGGCAGGAGAAACATTCAGTACTTC	CASSEEEGGRRNIQYF
TRBV9	13	-	TRBJ1-3	-	TGTGCCAGCACCCACTTGGACAGCCTGGGTTCCCCATTT	CASTHLDSLGSPF
TRBV6-4	15	-	TRBJ2-1	-	TGTGCCAGCAGTGTCTCAGACAGGTCCTACAATGAGCAGTTCTTC	CASSVSDRSYNEQFF
TRBV28	17	-	TRBJ1-4	-	TGTGCCAGCAGCCTACGGCCTCGGACAGCTGAAAATGAAAAACTGTTTTTT	CASSLRPRTAENEKLFF